This passage covers 7 T cell receptor beta chains from one sample sequenced in a study of tumor-infiltrating lymphocytes in primary liver carcinoma. cDNA specific to TCR beta was made from 500 to 650 ng of total RNA, with a constant-region primer employed for priming. Three rounds of nested multiplex PCR with slightly modified ARM-PCR produced TCR beta libraries. In the first two PCR rounds, TRBV1-TRBV30 forward primers were paired with a C-beta reverse primer, and each round lasted about 9 cycles. TCRdb re-analysed the multiplex PCR reads in MiXCR, keeping a single row per CDR3 protein. The data hold fewer than 400,000 distinct CDR3 sequences, with 65% observed a single time. Alongside blood RNA obtained from unsorted whole blood, germline DNA was also extracted. The source material was peripheral blood. The receptors here all came from a middle-aged man with primary liver carcinoma and hepatitis B virus infection.

In its sample, this clonotype was seen many times. This chain uses TRBV29-1 with TRBJ2-7; no reliable D call. The CDR3 is 12 amino acids. The germline V gene has CDR1 SQVTM and CDR2 ANQGSEA. Trimming pared 3 bases from V and 0 bases from J, leaving 6 bases between. CDR3 amino acids: CSVDGSSYEQYF. The CDR3 DNA follows: TGCAGCGTTGATGGCAGCTCCTACGAGCAGTACTTC.

As for this clonotype: Just one base apart from a much larger clone, this may be a read error. This rearrangement joins TRBV10-3 to TRBJ1-5, with D maybe TRBD1 (6 bases). The germline gives CDR1 ENHRY, CDR2 SYGVKD. The CDR3 contains 15 residues. The V end lost 7 bases, the J end lost 6 bases, and 19 bases lay between the germline ends. CDR3 DNA: TGTGCCATCAATGCGCGGTCGGGGGGCGGTCAGCCCCAGCATTTT. It is translated as CAINARSGGGQPQHF.

This chain uses TRBV6-6 with TRBJ2-2; D remains ambiguous. This CDR3 region has 16 residues. Germline CDR1 MNHNY, CDR2 SVGAGI (reference sequence). Trimming removed 7 bases from V and 6 bases from J, with 21 bases in between. The DNA of the CDR3 is TGTGCCAGCACCCGTCAAGATGGCCTTAGGCCCGGGGAGCTGTTTTTT. It translates to CASTRQDGLRPGELFF.

This clonotype showed up many times. The chain carries TRBV6-1 and TRBJ2-2, with TRBD2 matching over 7 bases. Losses at the gene ends were 4 bases for V and 5 bases for J; bases not matched to a gene: 7. Germline V lookup: CDR1 MNHNS, CDR2 SASEGT. There are 15 residues in the CDR3. The CDR3 DNA reads as TGTGCCAGCAGTGGGGAGGCGGGAGTAACCGGGGAGCTGTTTTTT. It translates to CASSGEAGVTGELFF.

As to this clonotype: At one end the junction does not follow the germline gene, possibly because of a read error. The chain couples TRBV11-1 to TRBJ1-1; D gene ambiguous. The germline V gene has CDR1 SGHAT and CDR2 FQDESV (reference sequence). The CDR3 sequence is 14 residues long. CDR3 residues: CANSVDKTNTEAFF. The CDR3 coding sequence is TGTGCCAACAGCGTTGACAAAACGAACACTGAAGCTTTCTTT.

The chain joins TRBV5-4 to TRBJ2-1, with D unclear. Germline V gene sequence: CDR1 SGHNT, CDR2 YYREEE (reference sequence). Trimming stripped 7 bases from V and 0 bases from J, with 17 bases between. This CDR3 spans 16 amino acids. The CDR3 sequence is CASGLPGLGSYNEQFF. The DNA for the CDR3 is TGTGCCAGCGGCCTACCCGGTTTAGGCTCCTACAATGAGCAGTTCTTC.

Concerning this clonotype itself: Its ends do not fully match the called genes, so a read error is possible. The chain uses TRBV28 and TRBJ1-2; 9 bases fit TRBD1. Germline V gene sequence: CDR1 MDHEN, CDR2 SYDVKM. This CDR3 is built from 14 residues. The CDR3 loop reads CTSSPDRGVYGYTF. The CDR3 nucleotides are TGTACCAGCAGTCCAGACAGGGGGGTATATGGCTACACCTTC.